Each of the 8 T cell receptor beta chains below was sequenced from the same sample in a study of shared clonotypes between healthy human individuals. Measured with immunoSEQ multiplex PCR; TCRdb has only the in-frame clones, and not every one. The repertoire holds around 1,000,000 clones, with around three quarters as singletons. Sequenced input: memory CD4+ T cells from PBMCs. Subset in this sample: CD45RA-negative fraction. The receptors derive from a man in his late teens or twenties in good health. Some clones in this sample may be carry-over from other donors' samples.

The chain carries TRBV18 and TRBJ2-7, with 8 bases matching TRBD1. V lost 6 bases and J lost 7; bases outside the gene matches: 8. The V gene's germline CDR1 is KGHSH and CDR2 LQKENI. The CDR3 contains 13 residues. The CDR3 loop reads CASSDRAPVEQYF. DNA for the CDR3: TGTGCCAGCTCGGACAGGGCCCCCGTTGAGCAGTACTTC.

CDR3 amino acids: CASSLAMVPTNEQFF. The CDR3 DNA follows: TGCGCCAGCAGCTTGGCCATGGTCCCCACGAATGAGCAGTTCTTC. This chain joins TRBV5-1 and TRBJ2-1; D not resolved. The CDR3 spans 15 residues. The ends were cut back, 0 bases at V and 7 bases at J, with 14 bases in the middle. The germline V gene encodes CDR1 SGHRS and CDR2 YFSETQ.

This clone was observed a few times. This specimen includes other DNA sequences encoding the same CDR3. The chain is built from TRBV18 and TRBJ1-1; possible D gene TRBD1, 5 bases. CDR1 and CDR2 (germline): KGHSH, LQKENI. Trimming removed 3 bases at V and 3 bases at J, with 8 bases between. This CDR3 comprises 13 residues. In DNA, the CDR3 is TGTGCCAGCTCACCCCCAGGGTACACTGAAGCTTTCTTT. Translating gives CASSPPGYTEAFF.

V is TRBV19 and J is TRBJ1-1; tentative D call: TRBD1 (5 bases). V lost 2 bases and J 0 bases, leaving 13 bases between the germline ends. The CDR3 is 16 amino acids. Germline V gene data show CDR1 as LNHDA and CDR2 as SQIVND (reference sequence). In DNA, the CDR3 is TGTGCCAGTAGTATATCGCGACCGGGGGTGAACACTGAAGCTTTCTTT. This gives the protein CASSISRPGVNTEAFF. The entire variable domain, with the rest obtained from reference TRBV19 and TRBJ1-1, is as follows: DGGITQSPKYLFRKEGQNVTLSCEQNLNHDAMYWYRQDPGQGLRLIYYSQIVNDFQKGDIAEGYSVSREKKESFPLTVTSAQKNPTAFYLCASSISRPGVNTEAFFGQGTRLTVV.

The chain carries TRBV4-2 and TRBJ2-1; no reliable D call. V was clipped by 1 base and J by 15 bases, with 16 bases between them. The germline gives CDR1 LGHNA, CDR2 YNFKEQ. This CDR3 comprises 13 residues. CDR3 in DNA: TGTGCCAGCAGCCAAGGGGAAAAAACAGTGCCGTTCTTC. It translates to CASSQGEKTVPFF.

The rearrangement links TRBV28 to TRBJ2-3; 7 bases align to TRBD1. V dropped 2 bases and J dropped 5; count of bases not matched to a gene: 4. The length of the CDR3 is 14 residues. CDR1 MDHEN and CDR2 SYDVKM come from the germline V gene. CDR3 sequence: CASSLTGERDTQYF. As DNA, the CDR3 is TGTGCCAGCAGTTTAACAGGGGAAAGAGATACGCAGTATTTT.

V usage is TRBV28 and J usage is TRBJ2-7; D possibly uses TRBD1 or TRBD2 (5 bases each). Trimming pared 6 bases from V and 7 bases from J, leaving 13 bases between. Germline values: CDR1 MDHEN, CDR2 SYDVKM. The CDR3 extends over 12 amino acids. The chain's CDR3 is CASRGPAGEQYF. Written as DNA, the CDR3 is TGTGCCAGCAGGGGACCGGCCGGTGAGCAGTACTTC. The complete variable domain, with remaining parts taken from reference TRBV28 and TRBJ2-7, reads DVKVTQSSRYLVKRTGEKVFLECVQDMDHENMFWYRQDPGLGLRLIYFSYDVKMKEKGDIPEGYSVSREKKERFSLILESASTNQTSMYLCASRGPAGEQYFGPGTRLTVT.

Details on this clone: The same CDR3 arises from other DNA sequences in this sample as well. The gene calls are TRBV5-4 and TRBJ1-2, with D hard to call. Per germline, CDR1 SGHNT and CDR2 YYREEE (reference sequence). There are 13 residues in the CDR3. V was shortened by 3 bases and J by 1 base, with 7 bases between the two germline ends. CDR3 sequence reads: CASSSDGNYGYTF. DNA for the CDR3: TGTGCCAGCAGCTCGGACGGTAACTATGGCTACACCTTC.